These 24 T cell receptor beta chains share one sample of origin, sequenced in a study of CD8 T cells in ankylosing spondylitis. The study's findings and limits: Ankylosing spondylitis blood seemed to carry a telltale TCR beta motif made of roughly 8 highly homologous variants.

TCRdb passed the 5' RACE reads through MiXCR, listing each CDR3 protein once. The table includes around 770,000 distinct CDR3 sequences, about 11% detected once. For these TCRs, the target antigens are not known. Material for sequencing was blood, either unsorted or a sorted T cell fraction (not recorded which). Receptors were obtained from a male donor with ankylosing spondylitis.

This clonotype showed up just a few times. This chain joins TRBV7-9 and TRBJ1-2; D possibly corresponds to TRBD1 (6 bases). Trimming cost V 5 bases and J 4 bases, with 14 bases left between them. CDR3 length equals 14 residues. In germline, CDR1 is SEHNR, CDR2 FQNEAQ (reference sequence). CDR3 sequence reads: CASSRHGQFYGYTF. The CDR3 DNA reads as TGTGCCAGCAGCCGACATGGACAGTTCTATGGCTACACCTTC. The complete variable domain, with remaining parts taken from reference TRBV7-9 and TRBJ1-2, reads DTGVSQNPRHKITKRGQNVTFRCDPISEHNRLYWYRQTLGQGPEFLTYFQNEAQLEKSRLLSDRFSAERPKGSFSTLEIQRTEQGDSAMYLCASSRHGQFYGYTFGSGTRLTVV.

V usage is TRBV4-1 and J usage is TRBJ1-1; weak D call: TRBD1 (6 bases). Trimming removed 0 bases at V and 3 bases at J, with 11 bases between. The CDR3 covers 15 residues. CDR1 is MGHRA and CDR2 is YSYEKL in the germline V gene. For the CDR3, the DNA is TGCGCCAGCAGCCAAGATCTGGGGGCCTACACTGAAGCTTTCTTT. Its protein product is CASSQDLGAYTEAFF.

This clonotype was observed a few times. CDR3 nucleotide sequence: TGCGCCAGCAGCCTAGACAGGGTTGAAGAGCAGTACTTC. Translated: CASSLDRVEEQYF. This sequence joins TRBV5-1 and TRBJ2-7, with 7 bases identical to TRBD1. V dropped 4 bases and J dropped 7; count of bases not matched to a gene: 8. Per the germline V gene, CDR1 is SGHRS and CDR2 is YFSETQ. The CDR3 spans 13 residues.

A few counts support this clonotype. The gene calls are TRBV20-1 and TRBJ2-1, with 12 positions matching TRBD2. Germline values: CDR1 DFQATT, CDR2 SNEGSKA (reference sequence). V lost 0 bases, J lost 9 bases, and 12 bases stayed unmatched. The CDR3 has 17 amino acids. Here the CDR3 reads CSARDGLAGGLKGEQFF. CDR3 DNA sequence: TGCAGTGCTAGAGATGGTCTAGCGGGAGGGCTTAAGGGTGAGCAGTTCTTC.

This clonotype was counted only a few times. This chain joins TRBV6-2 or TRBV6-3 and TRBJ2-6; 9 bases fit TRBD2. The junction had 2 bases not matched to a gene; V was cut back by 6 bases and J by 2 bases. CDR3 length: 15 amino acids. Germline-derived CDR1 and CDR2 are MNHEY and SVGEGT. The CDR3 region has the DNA TGTGCCAGCAGCCGCGGGGGGGCTGGGGCCAACGTCCTGACTTTC. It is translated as CASSRGGAGANVLTF.

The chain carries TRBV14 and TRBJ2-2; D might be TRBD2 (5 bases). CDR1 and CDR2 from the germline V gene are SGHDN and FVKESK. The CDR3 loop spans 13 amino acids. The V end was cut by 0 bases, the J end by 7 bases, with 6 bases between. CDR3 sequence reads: CASSQDRGGELFF. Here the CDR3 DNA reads TGTGCCAGCAGCCAAGATCGGGGCGGGGAGCTGTTTTTT.

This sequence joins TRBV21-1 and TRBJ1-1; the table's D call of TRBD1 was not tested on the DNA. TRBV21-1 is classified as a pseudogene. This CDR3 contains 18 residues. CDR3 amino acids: CASSKALGRVSVNTEAFF. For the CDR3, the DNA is TGTGCCAGCAGCAAAGCGCTAGGCAGGGTCTCGGTGAACACTGAAGCTTTCTTT.

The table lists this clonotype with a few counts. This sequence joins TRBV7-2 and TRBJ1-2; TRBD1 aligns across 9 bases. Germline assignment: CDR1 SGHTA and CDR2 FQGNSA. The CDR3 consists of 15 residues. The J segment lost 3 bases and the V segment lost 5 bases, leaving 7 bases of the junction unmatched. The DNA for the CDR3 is TGTGCCAGCAGCCCTGGGACAGGGAATTACTATGGCTACACCTTC. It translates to CASSPGTGNYYGYTF. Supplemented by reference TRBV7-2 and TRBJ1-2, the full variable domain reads GAGVSQSPSNKVTEKGKDVELRCDPISGHTALYWYRQSLGQGLEFLIYFQGNSAPDKSGLPSDRFSAERTGGSVSTLTIQRTQQEDSAVYLCASSPGTGNYYGYTFGSGTRLTVV.

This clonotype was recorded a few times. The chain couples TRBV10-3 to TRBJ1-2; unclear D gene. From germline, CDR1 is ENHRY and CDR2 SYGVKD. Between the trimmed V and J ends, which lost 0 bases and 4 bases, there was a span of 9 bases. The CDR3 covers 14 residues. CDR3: CAISESGGSYGYTF. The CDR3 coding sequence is TGTGCCATCAGTGAGTCGGGCGGGAGCTATGGCTACACCTTC.

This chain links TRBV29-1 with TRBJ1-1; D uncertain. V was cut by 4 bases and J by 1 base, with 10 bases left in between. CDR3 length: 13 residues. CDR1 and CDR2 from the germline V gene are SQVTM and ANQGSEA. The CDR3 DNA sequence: TGCAGCGTTGCCGGAGCCTCGAACACTGAAGCTTTCTTT. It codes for CSVAGASNTEAFF.

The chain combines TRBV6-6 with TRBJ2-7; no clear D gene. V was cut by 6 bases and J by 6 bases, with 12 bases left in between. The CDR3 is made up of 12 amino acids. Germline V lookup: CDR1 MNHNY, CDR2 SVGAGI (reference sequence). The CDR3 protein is CASSRTLPEQYF. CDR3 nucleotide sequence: TGTGCCAGCAGCCGAACCCTCCCCGAGCAGTACTTC.

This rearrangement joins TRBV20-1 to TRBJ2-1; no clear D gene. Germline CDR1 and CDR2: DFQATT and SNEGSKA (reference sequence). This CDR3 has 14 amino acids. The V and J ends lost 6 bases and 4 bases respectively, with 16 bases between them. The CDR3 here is CSATRPESYNEQFF. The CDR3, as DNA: TGCAGTGCCACCCGGCCAGAGAGTTACAATGAGCAGTTCTTC.

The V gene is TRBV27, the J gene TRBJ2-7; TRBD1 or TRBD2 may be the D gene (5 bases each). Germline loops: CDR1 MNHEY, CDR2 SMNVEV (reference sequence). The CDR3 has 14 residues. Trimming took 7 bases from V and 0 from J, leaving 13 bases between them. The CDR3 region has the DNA TGTGCCAGCACCCGGGACGGAGCCTCCTACGAGCAGTACTTC. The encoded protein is CASTRDGASYEQYF.

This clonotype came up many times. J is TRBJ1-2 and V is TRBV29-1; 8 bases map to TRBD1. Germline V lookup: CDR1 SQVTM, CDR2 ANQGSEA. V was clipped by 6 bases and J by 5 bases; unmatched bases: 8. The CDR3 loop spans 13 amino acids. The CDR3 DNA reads TGCAGCGTCTTACAGGGGGGCACTTATGGCTACACCTTC. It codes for CSVLQGGTYGYTF.

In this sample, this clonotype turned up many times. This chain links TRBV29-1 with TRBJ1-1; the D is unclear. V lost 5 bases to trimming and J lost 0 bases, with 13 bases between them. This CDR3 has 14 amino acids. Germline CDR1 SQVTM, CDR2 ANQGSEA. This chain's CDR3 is CSVTHTVMNTEAFF. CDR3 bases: TGCAGCGTTACCCACACAGTGATGAACACTGAAGCTTTCTTT.

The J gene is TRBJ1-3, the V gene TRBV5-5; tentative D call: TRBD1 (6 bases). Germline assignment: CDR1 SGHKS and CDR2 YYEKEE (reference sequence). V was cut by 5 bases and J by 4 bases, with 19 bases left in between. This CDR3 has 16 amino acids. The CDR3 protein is CASSILVRGRGNTIYF. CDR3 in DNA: TGTGCCAGCAGTATACTCGTCAGGGGAAGAGGAAACACCATATATTTT.

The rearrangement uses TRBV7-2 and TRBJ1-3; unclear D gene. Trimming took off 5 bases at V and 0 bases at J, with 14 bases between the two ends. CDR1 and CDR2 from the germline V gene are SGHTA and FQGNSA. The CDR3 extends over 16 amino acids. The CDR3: CASSRLGSGSGNTIYF. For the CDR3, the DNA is TGTGCCAGCAGCCGGCTAGGGTCAGGCTCTGGAAACACCATATATTTT.

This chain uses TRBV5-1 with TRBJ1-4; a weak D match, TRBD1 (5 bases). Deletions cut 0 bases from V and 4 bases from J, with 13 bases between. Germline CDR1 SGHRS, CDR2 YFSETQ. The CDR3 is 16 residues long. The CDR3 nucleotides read TGCGCCAGCAGCTTGGCAAATTGGGGGAGTAATGAAAAACTGTTTTTT. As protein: CASSLANWGSNEKLFF.

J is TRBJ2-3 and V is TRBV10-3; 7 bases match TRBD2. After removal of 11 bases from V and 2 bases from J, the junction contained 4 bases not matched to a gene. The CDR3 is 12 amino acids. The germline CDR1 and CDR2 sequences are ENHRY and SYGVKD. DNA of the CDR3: TGTGCCGCCAGCGGGAACACAGATACGCAGTATTTT. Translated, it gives CAASGNTDTQYF.

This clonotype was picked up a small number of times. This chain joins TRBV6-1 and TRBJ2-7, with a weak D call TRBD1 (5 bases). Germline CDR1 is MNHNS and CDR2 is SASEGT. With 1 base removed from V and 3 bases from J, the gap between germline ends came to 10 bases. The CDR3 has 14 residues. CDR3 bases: TGTGCCAGCAGTGAAGGCCCAACAGGCTACGAGCAGTACTTC. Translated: CASSEGPTGYEQYF.

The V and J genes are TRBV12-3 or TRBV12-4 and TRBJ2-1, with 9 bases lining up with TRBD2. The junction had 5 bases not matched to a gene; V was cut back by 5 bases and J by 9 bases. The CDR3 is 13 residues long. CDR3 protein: CASSPGLAIEQFF. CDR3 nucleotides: TGTGCCAGCAGTCCGGGACTAGCCATTGAGCAGTTCTTC.

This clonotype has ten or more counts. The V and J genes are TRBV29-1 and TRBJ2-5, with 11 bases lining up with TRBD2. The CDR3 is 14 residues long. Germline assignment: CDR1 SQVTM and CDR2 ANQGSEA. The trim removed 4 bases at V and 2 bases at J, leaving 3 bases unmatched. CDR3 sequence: CSVVTSGMQETQYF. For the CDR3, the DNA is TGCAGCGTTGTGACTAGCGGGATGCAAGAGACCCAGTACTTC.

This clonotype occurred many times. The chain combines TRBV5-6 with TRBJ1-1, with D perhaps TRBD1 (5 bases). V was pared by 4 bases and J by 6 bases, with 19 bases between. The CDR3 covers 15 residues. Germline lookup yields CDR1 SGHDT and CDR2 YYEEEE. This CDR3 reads CASSHGDRRTPEAFF. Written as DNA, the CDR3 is TGTGCCAGCAGCCATGGGGACCGGAGGACTCCTGAAGCTTTCTTT.

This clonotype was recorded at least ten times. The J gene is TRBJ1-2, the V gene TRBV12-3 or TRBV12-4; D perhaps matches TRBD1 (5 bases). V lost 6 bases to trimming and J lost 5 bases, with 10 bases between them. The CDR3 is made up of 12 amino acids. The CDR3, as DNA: TGTGCCAGCAGCAGGACAAATTATGGCTACACCTTC. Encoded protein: CASSRTNYGYTF.